This T cell receptor beta chain is from a study of blood T cell repertoires in COVID-19. As for the study in general: The study drew acute and convalescent COVID-19 samples from the United States, Italy and Spain. In each case, the material was cDNA or gDNA derived from T cells, B-cell-depleted T cells, or PBMCs.

Per the study methods: Amplification of reference gene primers provided the estimated nucleated cell counts. TCRdb's copy holds only in-frame clones and misses some; the assay was immunoSEQ multiplex PCR. V and J calls and clone size follow that table, whereas D and trimming were derived from the DNA. This table has under 140,000 clones, roughly 76% appearing once. Per the germline V gene, CDR1 is LGHDT and CDR2 is YNNKEL (reference sequence). The length of the CDR3 is 16 residues. V lost 3 bases, J lost 1 base, and 13 bases lay in between. The rearrangement links TRBV3-1 (or the pseudogene TRBV3-2) to TRBJ1-5; D may be TRBD1 (5 bases). The sequenced material came from peripheral blood. The TCR comes from a woman aged 60 to 75 with acute or convalescent COVID-19. CDR3 in DNA: TGTGCCAGCAGCCAGGAGGGACTGGGGAGCAATCAGCCCCAGCATTTT. Its protein product is CASSQEGLGSNQPQHF.